The 9 T cell receptor beta chains listed next were all sequenced from one sample in a study of blood T cell repertoires in COVID-19. Some clones are missing from TCRdb's copy, which holds only in-frame ones; the method was immunoSEQ multiplex PCR. The sample includes fewer than 200,000 clones, roughly four fifths of them seen just once. Input material: peripheral blood. These receptor sequences come from a woman in her 70s with COVID-19, enrolled during active disease.

V is TRBV7-3 and J is TRBJ2-6, with TRBD2 matching over 10 bases. J gave up 4 bases and V 1 base, and 7 bases lay outside the gene matches. This CDR3 comprises 18 residues. Germline CDR1 SGHTA, CDR2 FQGTGA. The CDR3 region is CASSLKAGGLSGANVLTF. The CDR3 bases are TGTGCCAGCAGCTTAAAAGCGGGAGGGCTCTCGGGGGCCAACGTCCTGACTTTC.

The chain couples TRBV19 to TRBJ2-5, with 7 bases fitting TRBD2. The germline gives CDR1 LNHDA, CDR2 SQIVND (reference sequence). The CDR3 runs to 14 residues. J was trimmed by 5 bases and V by 5 bases; bases with no gene match: 8. CDR3 DNA: TGTGCCAGTAGTTCACCGACTAGCCATGAGACCCAGTACTTC. Translating it yields CASSSPTSHETQYF.

A note on this clone: Because the CDR3's place on the DNA is in doubt, the DNA is left out and the CDR3 is given as listed by TCRdb. CDR3 loop: CASSKVEDRVAAGANVLTF. The chain couples TRBV21-1 to TRBJ2-6; TRBD1 is the table's D call, not checked against the DNA. TRBV21-1 constitutes a pseudogene. From its first to its last residue, the CDR3 has 19 amino acids.

The rearrangement links TRBV9 to TRBJ1-1; 7 bases align to TRBD1. V lost 0 bases and J lost 1; bases outside the gene matches: 6. Per the germline V gene, CDR1 is SGDLS and CDR2 is YYNGEE. The CDR3 is made up of 16 amino acids. The chain's CDR3 is CASSVAGGGRNTEAFF. The CDR3 DNA sequence: TGTGCCAGCAGCGTAGCAGGGGGTGGACGGAACACTGAAGCTTTCTTT.

The CDR3 DNA reads as TGTGCCAGCAGTTCCCTAGCGGGCACCGGGGAGCTGTTTTTT. This translates into CASSSLAGTGELFF. This chain uses TRBV6-4 with TRBJ2-2, with TRBD2 identical over 8 bases. The length of the CDR3 is 14 residues. Germline assignment: CDR1 MRHNA and CDR2 SNTAGT. With V trimmed by 5 bases and J by 4 bases, 3 bases remained unmatched.

The V call is TRBV28, the J call TRBJ2-7; D is possibly TRBD2 (6 bases). Germline CDR1 and CDR2: MDHEN and SYDVKM. The CDR3 is 14 residues long. Trimming removed 6 bases at V and 4 bases at J, with 16 bases between. DNA of the CDR3: TGTGCCAGCAGCGAGTTGCCTAGCGTATACGAGCAGTACTTC. This codes for CASSELPSVYEQYF.

The J gene is TRBJ1-5, the V gene TRBV6-2 or TRBV6-3, with D perhaps matching TRBD1 (5 bases). The CDR3 is made up of 15 amino acids. Germline V gives CDR1 MNHEY, CDR2 SVGEGT. V was shortened by 4 bases and J by 7 bases, with 17 bases between the two germline ends. CDR3 bases: TGTGCCAGCAGTTTGGGCTCCGGGGGGTGGCAGCCCCAGCATTTT. Protein: CASSLGSGGWQPQHF.

This clone occurred a few times. The CDR3 region is CASSLARGGTETQYF. Here the CDR3 DNA reads TGTGCCAGCAGCTTAGCGAGGGGGGGAACGGAGACCCAGTACTTC. J is TRBJ2-5 and V is TRBV7-9; tentative D call: TRBD2 (7 bases). CDR1 is SEHNR and CDR2 is FQNEAQ in the germline V gene (reference sequence). V was clipped by 0 bases and J by 5 bases, with 13 bases between them. The CDR3 runs to 15 residues.

The chain is built from TRBV11-2 and TRBJ2-7, with unresolved D. Trimming stripped 2 bases from V and 2 bases from J, with 10 bases between. From germline, CDR1 is SGHAT and CDR2 FQNNGV. The CDR3 consists of 14 residues. The CDR3 loop is CASSLLRYPYEQYF. The CDR3 nucleotides are TGTGCCAGCAGCTTACTCAGGTATCCCTACGAGCAGTACTTC.